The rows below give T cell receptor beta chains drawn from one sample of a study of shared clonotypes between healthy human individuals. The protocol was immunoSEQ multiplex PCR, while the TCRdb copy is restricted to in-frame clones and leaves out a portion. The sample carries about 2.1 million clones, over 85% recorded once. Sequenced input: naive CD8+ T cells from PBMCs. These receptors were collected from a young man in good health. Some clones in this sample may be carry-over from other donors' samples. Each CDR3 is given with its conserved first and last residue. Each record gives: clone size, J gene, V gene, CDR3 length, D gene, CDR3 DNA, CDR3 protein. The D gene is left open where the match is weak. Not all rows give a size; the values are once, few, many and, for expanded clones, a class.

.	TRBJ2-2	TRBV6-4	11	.	TGTGCCAGCAGCGATAGCGGGGAGCTGTTTTTT	CASSDSGELFF
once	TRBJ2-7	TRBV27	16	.	TGTGCCAGCAGTTTCACAGAAGATCTACGCGGGTCAGGGCAGTACTTC	CASSFTEDLRGSGQYF
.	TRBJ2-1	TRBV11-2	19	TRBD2	TGTGCCAGCAGCTTAGATATGTCGGCTAGCGGGAGGGCCTTTTATGAGCAGTTCTTC	CASSLDMSASGRAFYEQFF
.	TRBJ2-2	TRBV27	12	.	TGTGCCAGCAGTAAGGGTGGTGGGGAGCTGTTTTTT	CASSKGGGELFF
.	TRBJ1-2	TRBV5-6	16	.	TGTGCCAGCAGCTTGGGGGCGGATACAGGGATCCCTGGCTACACCTTC	CASSLGADTGIPGYTF
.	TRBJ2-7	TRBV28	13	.	TGTGCCAGCAGCCCGACAGATTCGTACGAGCAGTACTTC	CASSPTDSYEQYF
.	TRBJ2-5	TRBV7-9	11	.	TGTGCCAGCAGCCGCTGGGAGACCCAGTACTTC	CASSRWETQYF
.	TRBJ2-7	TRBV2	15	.	TGTGCCAGCAGGTACGGGACCCAGACCCCCTACGAGCAGTACTTC	CASRYGTQTPYEQYF
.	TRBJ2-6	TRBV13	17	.	TGTGCCAGCAGCTTAGGGGGGTCGAGCTCTGGGGCCAACGTCCTGACTTTC	CASSLGGSSSGANVLTF
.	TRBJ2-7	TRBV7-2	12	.	TGTGCCAGCAGCCTGAGAAACTATGAGCAGTACTTC	CASSLRNYEQYF
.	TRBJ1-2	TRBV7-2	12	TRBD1	TGTGCCAGCAGCCCGACAGGGGGCGGCTACACCTTC	CASSPTGGGYTF
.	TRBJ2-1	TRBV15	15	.	TGTGCCACCAGCAGGAGGTCGGGCCCCTACAATGAGCAGTTCTTC	CATSRRSGPYNEQFF
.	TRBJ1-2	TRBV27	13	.	TGTGCCAGCAGTTTCAGGGGTCTAGCTGGCTACACCTTC	CASSFRGLAGYTF
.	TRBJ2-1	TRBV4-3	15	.	TGCGCCAGCAGCCAAGGACTTAGCGGTTACAATGAGCAGTTCTTC	CASSQGLSGYNEQFF
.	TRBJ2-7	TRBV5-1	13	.	TGCGCCAGCACCAGGGGTATAGGCTACGAGCAGTACTTC	CASTRGIGYEQYF
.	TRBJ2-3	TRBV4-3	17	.	TGCGCCAGCAGCCAAGATTTCCCGAGCGCAAGCACAGATACGCAGTATTTT	CASSQDFPSASTDTQYF
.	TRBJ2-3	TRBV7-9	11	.	TGTGCCAGCAGCTGGGGGGATACGCAGTATTTT	CASSWGDTQYF
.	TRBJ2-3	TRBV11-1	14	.	TGTGCCAGCAGCTCTTGGCTAGTTACCGATACGCAGTATTTT	CASSSWLVTDTQYF
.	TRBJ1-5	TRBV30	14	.	TGTGCCTGGAGTGAGGGGTTGGGAAATCAGCCCCAGCATTTT	CAWSEGLGNQPQHF
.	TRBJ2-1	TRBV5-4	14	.	TGTGCCAGCAGCTTTACCGGGCCTAACAATGAGCAGTTCTTC	CASSFTGPNNEQFF
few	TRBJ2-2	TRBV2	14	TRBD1	TGTGCCAGCAGGGGACAGCTGAACACCGGGGAGCTGTTTTTT	CASRGQLNTGELFF
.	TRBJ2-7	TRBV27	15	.	TGTGCCAGCAGTTTAGGAGGCCGGGCCTTGCACGAGCAGTACTTC	CASSLGGRALHEQYF
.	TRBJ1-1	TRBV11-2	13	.	TGTGCCAGCAGCCGGGGGCGGAGCACTGAAGCTTTCTTT	CASSRGRSTEAFF
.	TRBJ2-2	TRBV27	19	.	TGTGCCAGCAGCCCGCCTTTGTTGGGGAGAGGCCCGAACACCGGGGAGCTGTTTTTT	CASSPPLLGRGPNTGELFF
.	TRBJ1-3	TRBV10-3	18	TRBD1	TGTGCCATCAGTGAGAGGGTACAGGGGAGTCAGCCGGGAAACACCATATATTTT	CAISERVQGSQPGNTIYF
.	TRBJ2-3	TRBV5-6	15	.	TGTGCCAGCAGCTTTCCCCGTGCGGGCTCAGATACGCAGTATTTT	CASSFPRAGSDTQYF
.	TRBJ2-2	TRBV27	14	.	TGTGCCAGCTACGGGAGCCGAGCCACCGGGGAGCTGTTTTTT	CASYGSRATGELFF
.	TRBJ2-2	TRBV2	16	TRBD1	TGTGCCAGCAGTCTAAGAGGACAGGGGTCCACCGGGGAGCTGTTTTTT	CASSLRGQGSTGELFF
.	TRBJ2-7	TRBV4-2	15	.	TGTGCCAGCAGCCAAGACCGGGACTTGTTCTACGAGCAGTACTTC	CASSQDRDLFYEQYF
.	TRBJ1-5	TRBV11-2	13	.	TGTGCCAGCAGCTTAGATCCTGAAGGGCCCCAGCATTTT	CASSLDPEGPQHF
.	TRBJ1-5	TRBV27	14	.	TGTGCCAGCAGTTTATCAGGGGTAACTCAGCCCCAGCATTTT	CASSLSGVTQPQHF
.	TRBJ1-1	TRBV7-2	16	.	TGTGCCAGCAGCTTAGTAATAGTGGACAGTAGGACTGAAGCTTTCTTT	CASSLVIVDSRTEAFF
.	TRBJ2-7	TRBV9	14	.	TGTGCCAGCAGCGTGGGGACTGCTTCCTACGAGCAGTACTTC	CASSVGTASYEQYF
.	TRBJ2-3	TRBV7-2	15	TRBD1	TGTGCCAGCAGATTCCCGGGACAGGGCACAGATACGCAGTATTTT	CASRFPGQGTDTQYF
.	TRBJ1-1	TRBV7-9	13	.	TGTGCCGCCGGGGAGTCAACCTATGCTGAAGCTTTCTTT	CAAGESTYAEAFF
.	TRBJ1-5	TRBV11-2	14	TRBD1	TGTGCCAGCAGCGCCCAGGGGGCGGGTCAGCCCCAGCATTTT	CASSAQGAGQPQHF
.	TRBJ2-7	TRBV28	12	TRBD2	TGTGCCAGCATGGGAGGGCCCCACGAGCAGTACTTC	CASMGGPHEQYF
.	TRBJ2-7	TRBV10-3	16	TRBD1	TGTGCCATCAGTGAGTCGACAGGGGGGTCGTCCTACGAGCAGTACTTC	CAISESTGGSSYEQYF
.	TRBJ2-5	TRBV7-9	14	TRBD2	TGTGCCAGCAGCTTAAGGGAGGGGCAAGAGACCCAGTACTTC	CASSLREGQETQYF
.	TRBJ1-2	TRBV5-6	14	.	TGTGCCAGCAGCTTGGGGGGTTTTGTTTCAGGCTACACCTTC	CASSLGGFVSGYTF
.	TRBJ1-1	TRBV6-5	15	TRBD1	TGTGCCAGCAGTTACTTCCTGCAGGGGGGCACTGAAGCTTTCTTT	CASSYFLQGGTEAFF